This paragraph reports one T cell receptor beta chain. What it recognizes is unknown. This sample stems from a study of type 1 regulatory T cells. Study background: This in vitro CD4 product, T-allo10, is enriched for Tr1 cells and alloantigen-specific.

The V end was cut by 10 bases, the J end by 2 bases, with 21 bases between. The germline CDR1 and CDR2 sequences are MNHEY and SMNVEV (reference sequence). The CDR3 is made up of 15 amino acids. Graft donor-derived T-allo10 cells were described as host-alloantigen-specific, anergic, and alloantigen-specifically suppressive. TCRdb passed the reads through MiXCR, listing each CDR3 protein once. In the table there are 60,000 to 70,000 distinct CDR3 sequences, 50% to 70% of which are singletons. This receptor was identified in a human donor in good health. Input material: cultured T cells, either the whole culture or a sorted T cell fraction (not recorded which). Indicated subset: Tr1-enriched cell product generated in vitro against host alloantigens. The chain has TRBV27 and TRBJ2-7; tentative D call: TRBD2 (5 bases). The CDR3 nucleotides read TGTGCCACCTATTGGCTTCCCGACGGGACCTACGAGCAGTACTTC. It codes for CATYWLPDGTYEQYF.